This T cell receptor beta chain was documented in a study of CD8+CD57+ T cells in acquired aplastic anemia. Study-wide background: When averaged, DNA from sorted CD4+ and CD8+ cells came to approximately 3 ug.

CDR3 and TCR beta VDJ profiling relied on genomic DNA as the template. MiXCR, run by TCRdb on the reads, gives a single entry per CDR3 protein. The repertoire includes roughly 81,000 distinct CDR3 sequences, approximately 45% of them detected once, and about 66% sits in the top ten. Many counts were recorded for this clonotype. Its antigen remains unknown. Germline and junction disagree at one end, which may indicate a read error. The CDR3 has 11 residues. Germline V lookup: CDR1 MRHNA, CDR2 SNTAGT. Study observations and caveats: Both patients and controls carried the same twenty-nine CD8+ CDR3 sequences.

V usage is TRBV6-4 and J usage is TRBJ1-1; D gene uncertain. The clonotype originates from a human donor in good health, serving as a control. Sequenced: sorted CD4+, CD8+, or CD8+CD57+ T cells (not recorded which) from PBMCs. CDR3 residues: CASSDSTHLVF. As DNA, the CDR3 is TGTGCCAGCAGTGACTCAACACACCTTGTCTTT.